This record covers a single T cell receptor (beta chain). MiXCR was run by TCRdb on the 5' RACE reads, yielding one entry per CDR3 protein. Of about 430,000 distinct CDR3 sequences listed, approximately 18% are singletons. The sample belongs to a study of T-cell memory formation after mild COVID-19. The ends were cut back, 4 bases at V and 0 bases at J, with 10 bases in the middle. The CDR3 is made up of 14 amino acids. CDR1 is SGHRS and CDR2 is YFSETQ in the germline V gene. This chain connects TRBV5-1 to TRBJ1-1; weak D call: TRBD1 (5 bases). The receptor was derived from a man aged 18 to 35 who had mild COVID-19 (a few samples of this study predate the infection). Cell type and time point are not known. Source material: PBMCs or a T cell subset sorted from them (not recorded which). CDR3 sequence: CASSPYRLNTEAFF. CDR3 sequence (DNA): TGCGCCAGCAGCCCGTACAGGTTGAACACTGAAGCTTTCTTT. Looking up the rest from reference TRBV5-1 and TRBJ1-1 gives the full variable domain: KAGVTQTPRYLIKTRGQQVTLSCSPISGHRSVSWYQQTPGQGLQFLFEYFSETQRNKGNFPGRFSGRQFSNSRSEMNVSTLELGDSALYLCASSPYRLNTEAFFGQGTRLTVV.